This record concerns one TCR beta chain sequence. V lost 10 bases and J lost 3, with 15 bases in between. The length of the CDR3 is 13 residues. Germline CDR1 and CDR2: MDHEN and SYDVKM. As processed by the authors: Estimated nucleated cell counts came from reference gene primer amplification. Sequencing was performed with immunoSEQ multiplex PCR; in TCRdb, only in-frame clones are kept and a portion is missing. The V and J calls and clone size are taken from that table; D and trimming were inferred from the DNA. The sample gives tens of thousands of clones, around 87% of which show up once; 62% is in the top ten. This sample stems from a study of blood T cell repertoires in COVID-19. At the level of the study: COVID-19 samples collected from the United States, Italy and Spain covered acute and convalescent phases. In each case, the material was cDNA or gDNA derived from T cells, B-cell-depleted T cells, or PBMCs.

The chain joins TRBV28 to TRBJ1-2, with a weak D call TRBD1 (5 bases). The source of this sequence is a man aged 70-80 years with acute or convalescent COVID-19. Material: peripheral blood. For the CDR3, the DNA is TGTGCCACTTACGACAGAGTTGACTATGGCTACACCTTC. Its translation: CATYDRVDYGYTF.